This TCR beta chain originates from a study of cytomegalovirus exposure and HLA in healthy donors. Findings and limits, study-wide: Further analysis was carried out later, and it showed several of the most significant clusters appearing linked to common viral pathogens. Using the classifier, cytomegalovirus status was reportedly diagnosed with high specificity and sensitivity.

PCR amplification relied on 60 Vbeta primers (plus 13 Jbeta primers). Profiling relied on immunoSEQ multiplex PCR, and the TCRdb table lists in-frame clones only, not all of them. This repertoire shows 100,000 to 150,000 clones, around 82% found once; its top ten account for 11%. Worth noting for this clone: Its antigen is unknown.

J gave up 0 bases and V 7 bases, and 8 bases lay outside the gene matches. This CDR3 region has 15 residues. CDR1 is SEHNR, CDR2 FQNEAQ, per germline (reference sequence). Sequenced: PBMCs. The TCR sequence derives from a young man in good health and CMV-seropositive. This chain links TRBV7-9 with TRBJ2-7, with 8 bases lining up with TRBD1. CDR3 DNA: TGTGCCAGCACCCCAGGGGGCGGGCACTCCTACGAGCAGTACTTC. Translating it yields CASTPGGGHSYEQYF.